Each of the 3 T cell receptor beta chains below was sequenced from the same sample in a study of blood T cell repertoires in COVID-19. The repertoire was sequenced with immunoSEQ multiplex PCR; TCRdb's copy has only in-frame clones and lacks some. Found here are around 300,000 clones, approximately 86% of them singletons; the top ten hold around 2.4%. The sample taken for sequencing was PBMCs or T cells enriched from blood (not recorded which). The receptors come from a woman under 30 who had recovered from COVID-19.

V usage is TRBV3-1 (or the pseudogene TRBV3-2) and J usage is TRBJ2-2, with 8 bases aligning to TRBD1. The CDR3 is 13 residues long. Germline V gives CDR1 LGHDT, CDR2 YNNKEL (reference sequence). The trim removed 5 bases at V and 6 bases at J, leaving 2 bases unmatched. The CDR3 region has the DNA TGTGCCAGCAGCTTACAGGGGGCCGGGGAGCTGTTTTTT. Protein: CASSLQGAGELFF.

J is TRBJ2-7 and V is TRBV27; tentatively, D is TRBD2 (6 bases). The germline V and J ends were trimmed by 5 bases and 0 bases, with 23 bases remaining between them. The CDR3 runs to 18 residues. CDR1 and CDR2 from the germline V gene are MNHEY and SMNVEV (reference sequence). For the CDR3, the DNA is TGTGCCAGCAGTATCAACCCCCTTGGGGGGAGGATCTCCTACGAGCAGTACTTC. Amino acid sequence: CASSINPLGGRISYEQYF.

The chain uses TRBV10-3 and TRBJ2-5; D is perhaps TRBD2 (8 bases). The germline V and J ends were trimmed by 4 bases and 5 bases, with 17 bases remaining between them. The CDR3 covers 15 residues. Germline V gives CDR1 ENHRY, CDR2 SYGVKD. CDR3 region: CAISAGSGTVETQYF. The CDR3 coding sequence is TGTGCCATCAGTGCAGGTAGCGGGACAGTCGAGACCCAGTACTTC.